This record looks at one T cell receptor beta chain sequence and its context. TCRdb recomputed calls from the 5' RACE reads with MiXCR, one row per CDR3 protein. The data show 1.5 million to 2 million distinct CDR3 sequences, around 33% seen once. These data are taken from a study of identical twins. Germline values: CDR1 KGHDR, CDR2 SFDVKD. Trimming pared 6 bases from V and 0 bases from J, leaving 12 bases between. CDR3 size: 15 residues. The sequence was obtained from a newborn girl in good health. The specimen sequenced was cord blood. V gene TRBV24-1 combines with J gene TRBJ2-3, with TRBD2 as a possible D gene (6 bases). CDR3: CATSPGLPSTDTQYF. As DNA, the CDR3 is TGTGCCACCAGTCCTGGACTACCCAGCACAGATACGCAGTATTTT.